One sample yielded the 24 T cell receptor beta chains listed below, sequenced in a study of blood T cell repertoires in COVID-19. Libraries were prepared by immunoSEQ multiplex PCR; TCRdb keeps only in-frame clonotypes and omits some of them. The sample yields about 120,000 clones, roughly 80% seen once. Sequencing was performed on peripheral blood. All receptors derive from a man aged 50-59 years with acute or convalescent COVID-19.

The chain links TRBV7-2 to TRBJ1-2; 7 bases are a match to TRBD1. The CDR3 consists of 14 residues. The germline gives CDR1 SGHTA, CDR2 FQGNSA. J was trimmed by 6 bases and V by 3 bases; bases with no gene match: 7. Here the CDR3 reads CASSFSRQGNGYTF. DNA of the CDR3: TGTGCCAGCAGCTTCTCCAGACAGGGTAATGGCTACACCTTC.

The V gene is TRBV6-5, the J gene TRBJ1-6; D might be TRBD1 (6 bases). Trimming left V 5 bases short and J 8 bases short, with 10 bases between. This CDR3 is 13 amino acids long. Per germline, CDR1 MNHEY and CDR2 SVGAGI. This CDR3 is CASSNRADSPLHF. In DNA form, the CDR3 reads TGTGCCAGCAGTAACAGGGCTGATTCACCCCTCCACTTT.

The gene calls are TRBV7-2 and TRBJ1-5; 7 positions agree with TRBD1. V shed 3 bases, J shed 6 bases, and the junction held 8 bases outside the gene matches. In germline, CDR1 is SGHTA, CDR2 FQGNSA. The CDR3 length is 15 residues. CDR3 nucleotide sequence: TGTGCCAGCAGCTTCCAGTCAGGGGGTGGTCAGCCCCAGCATTTT. Protein sequence: CASSFQSGGGQPQHF.

This sequence joins TRBV6-6 and TRBJ2-5, with 10 bases lining up with TRBD2. The length of the CDR3 is 18 residues. The V gene's germline CDR1 is MNHNY and CDR2 SVGAGI (reference sequence). V dropped 5 bases and J dropped 2; count of bases not matched to a gene: 14. The CDR3 region is CASSPLAGALNQQETQYF. In DNA form, the CDR3 reads TGTGCCAGCAGTCCCCTAGCGGGGGCCCTAAATCAGCAAGAGACCCAGTACTTC.

The rearrangement uses TRBV10-1 and TRBJ1-1, with 7 positions matching TRBD1. V dropped 6 bases and J dropped 5; count of bases not matched to a gene: 6. The CDR3 has 13 residues. The germline CDR1 and CDR2 sequences are WNHNN and SYGVQD (reference sequence). The DNA for the CDR3 is TGCGCCAGCAGCCCAGGGGGAACAACTGAAGCTTTCTTT. This translates into CASSPGGTTEAFF.

V is TRBV5-1 and J is TRBJ1-6; 7 bases match TRBD1. The germline CDR1 and CDR2 sequences are SGHRS and YFSETQ. The CDR3 runs 14 residues. V shed 5 bases, J shed 9 bases, and the junction held 8 bases outside the gene matches. The CDR3: CASSLTGTASPLHF. CDR3 in DNA: TGCGCCAGCAGTTTGACGGGGACAGCTTCACCCCTCCACTTT.

The rearrangement links TRBV11-2 to TRBJ1-2; TRBD1 is a possible D gene (6 bases). V was shortened by 5 bases and J by 10 bases, with 11 bases between the two germline ends. CDR1 is SGHAT and CDR2 is FQNNGV in the germline V gene. The CDR3 consists of 11 residues. The CDR3 loop is CASSVGHPYTF. CDR3 bases: TGTGCCAGCAGCGTGGGACACCCCTACACCTTC.

This clone was observed a handful of times. CDR3: CAWRDSIDSPLHF. As DNA, the CDR3 is TGTGCCTGGAGGGACAGTATAGATTCACCCCTCCACTTT. The chain combines TRBV30 with TRBJ1-6, with D possibly TRBD1 on 6 matching bases. Trimming shortened V by 3 bases and J by 8 bases, and 11 bases separated the two germline ends. There are 13 residues in the CDR3. The V gene's germline CDR1 is GTSNPN and CDR2 SVGIG (reference sequence).

The chain uses TRBV27 and TRBJ1-5; 7 bases are a match to TRBD1. J was trimmed by 4 bases and V by 6 bases; bases with no gene match: 3. Germline CDR1 is MNHEY and CDR2 is SMNVEV (reference sequence). This CDR3 is built from 13 residues. CDR3 sequence: CASREGANQPQHF. The CDR3 DNA follows: TGTGCCAGCAGAGAGGGGGCGAATCAGCCCCAGCATTTT.

This chain joins TRBV3-1 (or the pseudogene TRBV3-2) and TRBJ1-2; D ambiguous. Between the trimmed V and J ends, which lost 0 bases and 8 bases, there was a span of 7 bases. The CDR3 length is 12 residues. Germline CDR1 reads LGHDT; CDR2 reads YNNKEL (reference sequence). The CDR3 region has the DNA TGTGCCAGCAGCCAAGAATCTAGAGGCTACACCTTC. It translates to CASSQESRGYTF.

The chain uses TRBV5-1 and TRBJ1-1; TRBD1 aligns across 7 bases. J lost 4 bases, V lost 2 bases, and 17 bases had no gene match. The CDR3 loop spans 18 amino acids. Germline-derived CDR1 and CDR2 are SGHRS and YFSETQ. The CDR3, as DNA: TGCGCCAGCAGCTTTCCCTCCCAGGGGGTTTTGAAGAGCACTGAAGCTTTCTTT. Translation: CASSFPSQGVLKSTEAFF.

The gene calls are TRBV5-1 and TRBJ1-6; D is uncertain. The CDR3 consists of 14 residues. Trimming cost V 5 bases and J 0 bases, with 6 bases left between them. Germline CDR1 and CDR2: SGHRS and YFSETQ. CDR3 in DNA: TGCGCCAGCAGTGCGAGCTCCTATAATTCACCCCTCCACTTT. Its protein product is CASSASSYNSPLHF. Supplemented by reference TRBV5-1 and TRBJ1-6, the full variable domain reads KAGVTQTPRYLIKTRGQQVTLSCSPISGHRSVSWYQQTPGQGLQFLFEYFSETQRNKGNFPGRFSGRQFSNSRSEMNVSTLELGDSALYLCASSASSYNSPLHFGNGTRLTVT.

This sequence joins TRBV6-5 and TRBJ1-6; no reliable D call. This CDR3 is built from 12 residues. Germline CDR1 MNHEY, CDR2 SVGAGI. Trimming stripped 6 bases from V and 10 bases from J, with 10 bases between. CDR3 coding DNA: TGTGCCAGCAGCCGCGCAGGCTCACCCCTCCACTTT. This encodes CASSRAGSPLHF.

This chain links TRBV11-2 with TRBJ1-2; D is perhaps TRBD1 (5 bases). Germline CDR1 reads SGHAT; CDR2 reads FQNNGV. This CDR3 is built from 13 residues. Trimming took off 2 bases at V and 7 bases at J, with 11 bases between the two ends. DNA of the CDR3: TGTGCCAGCAGCTTACGGCAGGGTATTGGCTACACCTTC. Its protein is CASSLRQGIGYTF.

The rearrangement joins TRBV7-3 to TRBJ2-2; no clear D gene. CDR3 size: 14 residues. Germline V CDR1 and CDR2: SGHTA, FQGTGA. Trimming took off 5 bases at V and 5 bases at J, with 12 bases between the two ends. CDR3 nucleotide sequence: TGTGCCAGCAGCCCGAACACTAAGACCGGGGAGCTGTTTTTT. This codes for CASSPNTKTGELFF.

This clone was seen a few times. The rearrangement joins TRBV18 to TRBJ2-1; 8 bases are shared with TRBD1. The CDR3 contains 15 residues. J was trimmed by 5 bases and V by 5 bases; bases with no gene match: 8. CDR1 and CDR2 (germline): KGHSH, LQKENI. CDR3 bases: TGTGCCAGCTCAGGACAGGGACGAAGAGACAATGAGCAGTTCTTC. It translates to CASSGQGRRDNEQFF. The full variable domain, rest sourced from reference TRBV18 and TRBJ2-1, is NAGVMQNPRHLVRRRGQEARLRCSPMKGHSHVYWYRQLPEEGLKFMVYLQKENIIDESGMPKERFSAEFPKEGPSILRIQQVVRGDSAAYFCASSGQGRRDNEQFFGPGTRLTVL.

Here the CDR3 reads CASSQGRRYTDTQYF. DNA of the CDR3: TGTGCCAGCAGCCAGGGCCGGCGGTACACCGATACGCAGTATTTT. The chain joins TRBV11-2 to TRBJ2-3; D possibly corresponds to TRBD1 (5 bases). Germline V gene data show CDR1 as SGHAT and CDR2 as FQNNGV. The length of the CDR3 is 15 residues. V was pared by 5 bases and J by 6 bases, with 18 bases between.

This clone was recorded once. The rearrangement uses TRBV7-9 and TRBJ1-1, with D perhaps TRBD1 (6 bases). Per germline, CDR1 SEHNR and CDR2 FQNEAQ (reference sequence). V lost 5 bases to trimming and J lost 6 bases, with 16 bases between them. The CDR3 spans 14 residues. This CDR3 reads CASSQKGGGAEAFF. Written as DNA, the CDR3 is TGTGCCAGCAGCCAAAAAGGGGGTGGCGCTGAAGCTTTCTTT.

This clone was picked up a small number of times. The chain employs TRBV7-9 and TRBJ2-4, with a tentative D call TRBD2 (5 bases). Germline lookup yields CDR1 SEHNR and CDR2 FQNEAQ (reference sequence). The CDR3 runs 15 residues. Trimming took off 5 bases at V and 0 bases at J, with 11 bases between the two ends. CDR3 coding DNA: TGTGCCAGCAGCCGCGGGTCGCTAGCCAAAAACATTCAGTACTTC. Amino acids: CASSRGSLAKNIQYF.

In this sample, this clone turned up a few times. The chain has TRBV5-1 and TRBJ1-2; D unclear. This CDR3 is 13 amino acids long. Germline CDR1 reads SGHRS; CDR2 reads YFSETQ. V lost 2 bases, J lost 5 bases, and 10 bases lay in between. The CDR3 coding sequence is TGCGCCAGCAGCTTCGGGGAAGGATATGGCTACACCTTC. Translating gives CASSFGEGYGYTF.

The V call is TRBV5-4, the J call TRBJ2-2, with D possibly matching TRBD1 (6 bases). Trimming shortened V by 2 bases and J by 1 base, and 9 bases separated the two germline ends. This CDR3 region has 15 residues. Germline-derived CDR1 and CDR2 are SGHNT and YYREEE (reference sequence). The CDR3 sequence: CASSFDRMNTGELFF. CDR3 nucleotide sequence: TGTGCCAGCAGCTTTGACAGGATGAACACCGGGGAGCTGTTTTTT.

This chain links TRBV19 with TRBJ1-2, with D perhaps matching TRBD1 (6 bases). Between the trimmed V and J ends, which lost 0 bases and 5 bases, there was a span of 16 bases. The CDR3 covers 16 residues. Germline CDR1 LNHDA, CDR2 SQIVND (reference sequence). The DNA of the CDR3 is TGTGCCAGTAGTATAGACCCGACAGGAGGTAGATATGGCTACACCTTC. The encoded protein is CASSIDPTGGRYGYTF.

J is TRBJ2-7 and V is TRBV3-1 (or the pseudogene TRBV3-2), with D tentatively TRBD1 (5 bases). The CDR3 is 14 amino acids. Germline assignment: CDR1 LGHDT and CDR2 YNNKEL (reference sequence). Deletions cut 4 bases from V and 4 bases from J, with 14 bases between. The CDR3, as DNA: TGTGCCAGCAGCCCCCCCCAGGGAAGGTACGAGCAGTACTTC. Its protein is CASSPPQGRYEQYF.

The sample holds a few counts of this clone. This sequence joins TRBV4-1 and TRBJ2-2, with 7 positions matching TRBD2. CDR1 is MGHRA and CDR2 is YSYEKL in the germline V gene. The J segment lost 0 bases and the V segment lost 0 bases, leaving 10 bases of the junction unmatched. This CDR3 region has 19 residues. This CDR3 reads CASSQDPGLAVANTGELFF. The CDR3, as DNA: TGCGCCAGCAGCCAAGATCCAGGCCTAGCGGTCGCGAACACCGGGGAGCTGTTTTTT.